This TCR beta chain was observed in a study of Ad26.COV2.S vaccination and SARS-CoV-2 variants. Study as a whole: Intramuscular Ad26.COV2.S doses were given once or twice, 56 days apart.

The CDR3 is made up of 15 amino acids. Germline lookup yields CDR1 SGHTA and CDR2 FQGNSA. V shed 5 bases and J shed 2 bases, with 13 bases lying between them. In this sample, this clone turned up once. Treatment meaning: around 19 received Ad26.COV2.S at low or high dose, single or two shots; 5 received placebo; per-sample allocation not given. Sampling occurred on day 63 after the first vaccine or placebo injection. What was given as vaccine was an Ad26 vector encoding Wuhan-strain SARS-CoV-2 spike. Sequencing was performed with immunoSEQ multiplex PCR; in TCRdb, only in-frame clones are kept and a portion is missing. The table records 300,000 to 400,000 clones, around 88% of them present only once.

Here the sequenced sample was peripheral blood, taken in a trial of Ad26.COV2.S vaccine versus placebo. The TCR sequence derives from a person between 18 and 59 years old who received the Ad26.COV2.S COVID-19 vaccine or a placebo. The gene calls are TRBV7-2 and TRBJ2-1; D remains unclear. CDR3 sequence reads: CASSLGFGTYNEQFF. The DNA for the CDR3 is TGTGCCAGCAGCCTAGGGTTTGGCACCTACAATGAGCAGTTCTTC.